This entry concerns a single TCR beta chain. The source of the sample is a study of blood T cell repertoires in COVID-19. As processed by the authors: Nucleated cell number was recorded as an estimate derived from reference gene primer amplification. Generated by immunoSEQ multiplex PCR, the TCRdb table keeps only in-frame clones and is missing some. V and J calls and clone size come straight from that table; D and trimming were deduced from the DNA. In the table there are some 36,000 clones, approximately 90% of which are singletons. CDR3 length equals 15 residues. CDR1 and CDR2 (germline): SEHNR, FQNEAQ (reference sequence). V gave up 3 bases and J gave up 0 bases; unmatched junction bases: 3.

This clonotype was obtained from a man in his sixties with active or convalescent COVID-19. The sequenced sample was peripheral blood. The chain combines TRBV7-9 with TRBJ2-3, with 7 nucleotides matching TRBD2. CDR3: CASSLREGSTDTQYF. CDR3 nucleotide sequence: TGTGCCAGCAGCTTGAGGGAGGGGAGCACAGATACGCAGTATTTT.